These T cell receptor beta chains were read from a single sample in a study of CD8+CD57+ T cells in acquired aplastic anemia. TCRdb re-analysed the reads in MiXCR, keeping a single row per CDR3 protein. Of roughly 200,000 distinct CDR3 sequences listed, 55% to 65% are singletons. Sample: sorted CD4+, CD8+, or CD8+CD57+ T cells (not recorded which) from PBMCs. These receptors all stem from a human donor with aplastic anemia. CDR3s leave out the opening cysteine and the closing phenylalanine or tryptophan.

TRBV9	ASSPNRGTSGEQY
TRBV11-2	ASSLQGLSEAF
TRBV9	ASSVGHRGGLF
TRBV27	ASSLQLASHTDTQY
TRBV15	ATSRDIQGGEKLF
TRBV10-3	AISDGLAEGDTQY
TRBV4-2	ASSQVRTLNTEAF
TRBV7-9	ASSLDGALTY
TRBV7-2	ASSHRRRTLSTDTQY
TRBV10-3	ATRTATYEQY
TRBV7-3	ASSPGQLAYEQY
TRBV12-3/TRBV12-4	ASRPQGTNEAF
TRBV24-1	ATSDLSAGGPVDTQY
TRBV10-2	ASLGGLAGGEQY
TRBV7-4	ASSQDNREYYEQY
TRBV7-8	ASSDPGQGHREQY